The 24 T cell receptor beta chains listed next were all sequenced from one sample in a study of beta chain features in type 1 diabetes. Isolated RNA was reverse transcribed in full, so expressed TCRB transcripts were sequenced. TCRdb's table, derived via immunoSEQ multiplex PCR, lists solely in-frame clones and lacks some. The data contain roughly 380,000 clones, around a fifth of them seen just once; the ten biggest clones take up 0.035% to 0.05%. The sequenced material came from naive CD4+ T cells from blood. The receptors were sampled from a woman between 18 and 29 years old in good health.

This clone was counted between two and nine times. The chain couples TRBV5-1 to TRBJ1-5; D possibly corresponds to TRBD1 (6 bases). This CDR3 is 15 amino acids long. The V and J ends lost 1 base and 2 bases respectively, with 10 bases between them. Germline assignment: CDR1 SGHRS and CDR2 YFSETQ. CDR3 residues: CASSLSPGGNQPQHF. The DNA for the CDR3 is TGCGCCAGCAGCTTGTCACCAGGGGGCAATCAGCCCCAGCATTTT.

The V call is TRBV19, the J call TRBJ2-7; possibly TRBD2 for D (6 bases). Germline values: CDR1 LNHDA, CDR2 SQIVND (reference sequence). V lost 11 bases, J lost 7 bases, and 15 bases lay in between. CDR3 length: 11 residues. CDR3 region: CAAAQAGEQYF. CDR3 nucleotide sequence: TGTGCCGCCGCCCAGGCGGGGGAGCAGTACTTC. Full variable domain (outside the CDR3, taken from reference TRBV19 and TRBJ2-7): DGGITQSPKYLFRKEGQNVTLSCEQNLNHDAMYWYRQDPGQGLRLIYYSQIVNDFQKGDIAEGYSVSREKKESFPLTVTSAQKNPTAFYLCAAAQAGEQYFGPGTRLTVT.

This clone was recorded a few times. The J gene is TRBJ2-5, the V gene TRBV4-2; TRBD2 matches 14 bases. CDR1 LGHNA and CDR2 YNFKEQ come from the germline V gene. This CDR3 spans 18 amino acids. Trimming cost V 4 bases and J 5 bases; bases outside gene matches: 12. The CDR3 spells CASSRSPTGTSGSETQYF. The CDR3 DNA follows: TGTGCCAGCAGCCGATCTCCGACCGGGACTAGCGGGAGTGAGACCCAGTACTTC.

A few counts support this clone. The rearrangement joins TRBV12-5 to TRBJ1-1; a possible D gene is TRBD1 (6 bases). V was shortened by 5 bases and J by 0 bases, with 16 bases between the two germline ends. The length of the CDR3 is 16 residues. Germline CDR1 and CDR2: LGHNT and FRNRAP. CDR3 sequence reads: CASGPQGQLMNTEAFF. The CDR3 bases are TGTGCTAGTGGTCCCCAGGGACAACTAATGAACACTGAAGCTTTCTTT.

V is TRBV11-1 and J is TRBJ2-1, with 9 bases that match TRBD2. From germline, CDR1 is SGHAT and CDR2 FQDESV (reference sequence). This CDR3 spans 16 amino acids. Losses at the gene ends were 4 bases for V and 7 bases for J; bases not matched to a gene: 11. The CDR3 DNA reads TGTGCCAGCAGCTCCCGACTAGCGGCCCGGCGTAATGAGCAGTTCTTC. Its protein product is CASSSRLAARRNEQFF.

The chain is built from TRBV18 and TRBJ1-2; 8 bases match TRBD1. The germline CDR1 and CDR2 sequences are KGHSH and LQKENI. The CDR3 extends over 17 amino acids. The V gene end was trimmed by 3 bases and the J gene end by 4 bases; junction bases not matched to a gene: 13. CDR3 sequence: CASSPLLGQGTLYGYTF. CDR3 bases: TGTGCCAGCTCACCGCTCCTCGGACAGGGCACACTCTATGGCTACACCTTC.

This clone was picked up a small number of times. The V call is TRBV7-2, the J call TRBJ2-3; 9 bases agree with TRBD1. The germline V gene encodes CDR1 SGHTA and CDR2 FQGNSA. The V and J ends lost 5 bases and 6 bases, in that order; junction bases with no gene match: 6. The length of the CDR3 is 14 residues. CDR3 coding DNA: TGTGCCAGCAGCCTCGGGACAGGGCGGGATACGCAGTATTTT. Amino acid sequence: CASSLGTGRDTQYF.

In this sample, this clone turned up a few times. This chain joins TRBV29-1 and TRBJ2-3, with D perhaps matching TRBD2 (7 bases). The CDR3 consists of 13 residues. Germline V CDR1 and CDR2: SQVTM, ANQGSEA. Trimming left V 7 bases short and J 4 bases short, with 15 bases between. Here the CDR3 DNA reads TGCAGCGCCGCCGGGGGGCGGGCAGATACGCAGTATTTT. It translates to CSAAGGRADTQYF.

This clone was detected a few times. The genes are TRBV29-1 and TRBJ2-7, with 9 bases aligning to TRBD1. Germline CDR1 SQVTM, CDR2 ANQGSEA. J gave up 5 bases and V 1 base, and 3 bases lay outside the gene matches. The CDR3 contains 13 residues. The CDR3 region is CSVEATGGNEQYF. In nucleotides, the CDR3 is TGCAGCGTTGAAGCGACAGGGGGGAACGAGCAGTACTTC.

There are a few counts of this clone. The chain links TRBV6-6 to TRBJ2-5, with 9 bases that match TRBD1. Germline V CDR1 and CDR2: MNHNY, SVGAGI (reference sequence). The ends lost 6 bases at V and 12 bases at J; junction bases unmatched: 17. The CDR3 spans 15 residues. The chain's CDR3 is CASSLTRTGDLAEYF. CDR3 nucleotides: TGTGCCAGCAGCCTAACCCGGACAGGGGACCTCGCGGAGTACTTC.

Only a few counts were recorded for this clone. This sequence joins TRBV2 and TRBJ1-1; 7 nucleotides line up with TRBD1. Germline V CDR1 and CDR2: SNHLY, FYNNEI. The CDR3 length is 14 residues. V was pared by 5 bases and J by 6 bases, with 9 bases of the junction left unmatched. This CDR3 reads CASSKGATGAEAFF. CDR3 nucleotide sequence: TGTGCCAGCAGTAAGGGGGCCACGGGGGCTGAAGCTTTCTTT.

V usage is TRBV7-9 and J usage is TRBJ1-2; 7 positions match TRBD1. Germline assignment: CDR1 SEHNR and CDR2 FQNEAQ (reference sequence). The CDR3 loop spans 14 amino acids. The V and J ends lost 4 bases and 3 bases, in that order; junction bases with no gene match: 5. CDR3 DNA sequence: TGTGCCAGCAGCTATGTCAGGGGGGACTATGGCTACACCTTC. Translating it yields CASSYVRGDYGYTF.

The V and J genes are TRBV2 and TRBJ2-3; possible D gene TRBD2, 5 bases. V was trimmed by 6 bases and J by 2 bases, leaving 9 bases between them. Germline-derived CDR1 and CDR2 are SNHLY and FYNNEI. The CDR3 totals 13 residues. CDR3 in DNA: TGTGCCAGCAGCCGAGGGCACACAGATACGCAGTATTTT. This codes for CASSRGHTDTQYF.

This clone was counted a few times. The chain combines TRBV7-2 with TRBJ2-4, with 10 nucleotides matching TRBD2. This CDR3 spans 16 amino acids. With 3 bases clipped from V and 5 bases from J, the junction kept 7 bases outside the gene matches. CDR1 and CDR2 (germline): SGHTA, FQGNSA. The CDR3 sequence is CASSLSLAGYENIQYF. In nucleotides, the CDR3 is TGTGCCAGCAGCTTGTCACTAGCGGGGTACGAAAACATTCAGTACTTC.

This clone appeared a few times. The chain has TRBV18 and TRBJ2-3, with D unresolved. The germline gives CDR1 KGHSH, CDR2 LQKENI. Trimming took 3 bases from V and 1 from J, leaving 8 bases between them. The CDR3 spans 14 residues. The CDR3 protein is CASSPVQGTDTQYF. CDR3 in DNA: TGTGCCAGCTCACCGGTCCAGGGCACAGATACGCAGTATTTT.

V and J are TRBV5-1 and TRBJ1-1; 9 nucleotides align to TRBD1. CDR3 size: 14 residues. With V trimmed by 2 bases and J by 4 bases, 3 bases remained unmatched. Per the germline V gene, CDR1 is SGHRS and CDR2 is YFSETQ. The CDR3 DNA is TGCGCCAGCAGCTTCACGACAGGGGGCACTGAAGCTTTCTTT. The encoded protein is CASSFTTGGTEAFF.

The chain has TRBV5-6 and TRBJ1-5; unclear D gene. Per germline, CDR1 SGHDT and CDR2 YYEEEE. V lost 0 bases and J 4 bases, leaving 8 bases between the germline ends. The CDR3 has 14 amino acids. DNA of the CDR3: TGTGCCAGCAGCTTGGGGGCAGTAAATCAGCCCCAGCATTTT. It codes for CASSLGAVNQPQHF.

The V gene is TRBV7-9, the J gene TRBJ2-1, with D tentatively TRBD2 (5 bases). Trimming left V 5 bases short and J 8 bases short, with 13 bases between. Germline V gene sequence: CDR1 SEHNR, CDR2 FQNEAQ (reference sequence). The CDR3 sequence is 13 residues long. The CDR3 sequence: CASSRRSGDEQFF. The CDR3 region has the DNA TGTGCCAGCAGCAGGAGGTCGGGCGATGAGCAGTTCTTC.

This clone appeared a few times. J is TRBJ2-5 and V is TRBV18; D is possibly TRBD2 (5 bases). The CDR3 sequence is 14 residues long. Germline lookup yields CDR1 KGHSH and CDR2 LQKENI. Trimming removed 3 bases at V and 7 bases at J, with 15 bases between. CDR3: CASSPGSGRGTQYF. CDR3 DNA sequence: TGTGCCAGCTCACCGGGGAGTGGCCGAGGGACCCAGTACTTC.

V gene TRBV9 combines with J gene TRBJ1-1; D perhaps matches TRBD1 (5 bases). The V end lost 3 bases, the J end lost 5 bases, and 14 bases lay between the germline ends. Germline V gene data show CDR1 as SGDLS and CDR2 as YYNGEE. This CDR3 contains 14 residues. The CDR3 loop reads CASSALTGGTEAFF. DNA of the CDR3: TGTGCCAGCAGCGCTCTCACAGGAGGGACTGAAGCTTTCTTT.

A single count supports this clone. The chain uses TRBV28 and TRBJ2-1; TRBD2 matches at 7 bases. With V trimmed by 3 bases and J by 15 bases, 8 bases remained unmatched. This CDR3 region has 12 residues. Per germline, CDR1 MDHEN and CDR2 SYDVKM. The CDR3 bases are TGTGCCAGCAGTTTCGGGGGAGGGCCTCCGTTCTTC. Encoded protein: CASSFGGGPPFF.

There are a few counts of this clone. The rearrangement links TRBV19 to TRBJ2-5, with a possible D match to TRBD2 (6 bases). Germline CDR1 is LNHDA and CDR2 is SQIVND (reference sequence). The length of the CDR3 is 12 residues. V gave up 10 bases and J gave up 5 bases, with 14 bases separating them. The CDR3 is CATSYRGETQYF. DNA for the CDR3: TGTGCCACCTCCTATCGGGGGGAGACCCAGTACTTC.

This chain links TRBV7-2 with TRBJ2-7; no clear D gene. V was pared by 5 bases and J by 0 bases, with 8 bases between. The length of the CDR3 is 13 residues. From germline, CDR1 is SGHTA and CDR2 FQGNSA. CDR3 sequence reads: CASSLPSSYEQYF. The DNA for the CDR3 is TGTGCCAGCAGCCTACCAAGCTCCTACGAGCAGTACTTC.

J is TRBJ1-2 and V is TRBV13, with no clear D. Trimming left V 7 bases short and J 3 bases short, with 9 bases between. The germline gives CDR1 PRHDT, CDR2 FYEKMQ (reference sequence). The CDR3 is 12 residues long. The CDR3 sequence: CASTRSDYGYTF. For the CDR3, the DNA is TGTGCCAGCACCAGATCTGACTATGGCTACACCTTC.